A selection of T cell receptor beta chains follows, all from one sample in a study of response to subunit inactivated influenza vaccine. TCRdb reprocessed the RT-PCR reads via MiXCR and lists one record per CDR3 protein. Here the sample spans just under 550,000 distinct CDR3 sequences, around a quarter being singletons. Separately, the same data were catalogued under a study of T cells expressing NK-cell markers.

Here the sequenced sample was CD4+ T cells sorted from PBMCs, taken roughly 12 days after vaccination. These receptors came from a man aged 50 to 60 who received an inactivated influenza vaccine. The CDR3 runs from the conserved cysteine through the conserved F or W. The order of the fields is D gene, J gene, V gene, clone size, CDR3 DNA, CDR3 protein. The D gene is left open where the match is weak. Size is stated for part of the rows, as once, few or many counts, or as a class when the clone is expanded.

D gene: -
J gene: TRBJ2-3
V gene: TRBV28
clone size: many
CDR3 DNA: TGTGCCAGCAGTCCTGCAGGAGATACGCAGTATTTT
CDR3 protein: CASSPAGDTQYF

D gene: TRBD2
J gene: TRBJ2-3
V gene: TRBV7-9
clone size: few
CDR3 DNA: TGTGCCAGCAGCCCATGGACTAGCGGGAACGCAGATACGCAGTATTTT
CDR3 protein: CASSPWTSGNADTQYF

D gene: TRBD1
J gene: TRBJ2-3
V gene: TRBV6-1
clone size: -
CDR3 DNA: TGTGCCAGCAGGGCCGGGACAGGGGGCTTTATAGATACGCAGTATTTT
CDR3 protein: CASRAGTGGFIDTQYF

D gene: -
J gene: TRBJ2-5
V gene: TRBV6-2/TRBV6-3
clone size: -
CDR3 DNA: TGTGCCAGCAGACCACCGGGCCTAGAGACCCAGTACTTC
CDR3 protein: CASRPPGLETQYF

D gene: -
J gene: TRBJ2-3
V gene: TRBV20-1
clone size: few
CDR3 DNA: TGCAGTGCTAGTGAAGGGGGACAAGGAGGAGATACGCAGTATTTT
CDR3 protein: CSASEGGQGGDTQYF

D gene: -
J gene: TRBJ1-4
V gene: TRBV6-1
clone size: few
CDR3 DNA: TGTGCCAGCAGTGACAGGGTTGCAACTAATGAAAAACTGTTTTTT
CDR3 protein: CASSDRVATNEKLFF

D gene: -
J gene: TRBJ2-7
V gene: TRBV3-1
clone size: -
CDR3 DNA: TGTGCCAGCAGCCAGACTAGGCAGGCCTACGAGCAGTACTTC
CDR3 protein: CASSQTRQAYEQYF

D gene: TRBD1
J gene: TRBJ2-3
V gene: TRBV12-3/TRBV12-4
clone size: few
CDR3 DNA: TGTGCCAGCAGCTTAGGATGGGGACAGGGGATCTCAGATACGCAGTATTTT
CDR3 protein: CASSLGWGQGISDTQYF

D gene: TRBD1
J gene: TRBJ2-2
V gene: TRBV24-1
clone size: many
CDR3 DNA: TGTGCCACCAGTGATGGAGGAGGACAGGGGGCCACCGGGGAGCTGTTTTTT
CDR3 protein: CATSDGGGQGATGELFF

D gene: -
J gene: TRBJ2-7
V gene: TRBV11-2
clone size: few
CDR3 DNA: TGTGCCAGCAGCTTCCGGGAAACAGCCGACAGGACCTACGAGCAGTACTTC
CDR3 protein: CASSFRETADRTYEQYF

D gene: -
J gene: TRBJ2-1
V gene: TRBV10-3
clone size: few
CDR3 DNA: TGTGCCATCAGGCACACGGAGAATGAGCAGTTCTTC
CDR3 protein: CAIRHTENEQFF

D gene: TRBD1
J gene: TRBJ2-1
V gene: TRBV6-2/TRBV6-3
clone size: -
CDR3 DNA: TGTGCCAGCAGTAGAACCTCCTCAGCGGACAGGGGACGAGGGCAGTTCTTC
CDR3 protein: CASSRTSSADRGRGQFF

D gene: TRBD1
J gene: TRBJ1-1
V gene: TRBV2
clone size: -
CDR3 DNA: TGTGCCAGCGGGTCGGGACAGGGTGTAGGCACTGAAGCTTTCTTT
CDR3 protein: CASGSGQGVGTEAFF

D gene: -
J gene: TRBJ2-5
V gene: TRBV10-3
clone size: many
CDR3 DNA: TGTGCCATCAGTGTGAACGCAGGGGAGACCCAGTACTTC
CDR3 protein: CAISVNAGETQYF

D gene: -
J gene: TRBJ2-3
V gene: TRBV10-1
clone size: -
CDR3 DNA: TGCGCCAGCAGTGTGGCTAGTCCCGCAGATACGCAGTATTTT
CDR3 protein: CASSVASPADTQYF

D gene: TRBD1
J gene: TRBJ1-1
V gene: TRBV4-1
clone size: -
CDR3 DNA: TGCGCCAGCAGCCAAGACCCATCGGCAGGGGGGTTCACTGAAGCTTTCTTT
CDR3 protein: CASSQDPSAGGFTEAFF

D gene: -
J gene: TRBJ2-2
V gene: TRBV12-3/TRBV12-4
clone size: -
CDR3 DNA: TGTGCCAGCAGTTTACTCTCGAACGGGGAGCTGTTTTTT
CDR3 protein: CASSLLSNGELFF

D gene: TRBD2
J gene: TRBJ2-7
V gene: TRBV10-3
clone size: once
CDR3 DNA: TGTGCCATCGGGGGGTCTAGCGGGAGCAGCGAGCAGTACTTC
CDR3 protein: CAIGGSSGSSEQYF

D gene: -
J gene: TRBJ2-3
V gene: TRBV5-1
clone size: -
CDR3 DNA: TGCGCCAGCAGCTTGCAACCACAAATACAGGGATTACGCACAGATACGCAGTATTTT
CDR3 protein: CASSLQPQIQGLRTDTQYF

D gene: -
J gene: TRBJ1-1
V gene: TRBV28
clone size: -
CDR3 DNA: TGTGCCAGCAGTTTATACCTGAGGGGATCTGAAGCTTTCTTT
CDR3 protein: CASSLYLRGSEAFF

D gene: TRBD1
J gene: TRBJ2-6
V gene: TRBV20-1
clone size: few
CDR3 DNA: TGCAGTGCCCCCCGAGGGGGCATCTTCTCTGGGGCCAACGTCCTGACTTTC
CDR3 protein: CSAPRGGIFSGANVLTF

D gene: -
J gene: TRBJ2-3
V gene: TRBV7-2
clone size: few
CDR3 DNA: TGTGCCAGCAGTATAGCCCAGCGCACAGATACGCAGTATTTT
CDR3 protein: CASSIAQRTDTQYF

D gene: TRBD2
J gene: TRBJ2-1
V gene: TRBV29-1
clone size: few
CDR3 DNA: TGCAGCGTGACACCGTCGCGGGGGAGGGGTGAGCAGTTCTTC
CDR3 protein: CSVTPSRGRGEQFF

D gene: -
J gene: TRBJ1-5
V gene: TRBV6-2/TRBV6-3
clone size: -
CDR3 DNA: TGTGCCAGCAGTTACAATCTTCCCTCCAATCAGCCCCAGCATTTT
CDR3 protein: CASSYNLPSNQPQHF

D gene: -
J gene: TRBJ2-7
V gene: TRBV6-2/TRBV6-3
clone size: few
CDR3 DNA: TGTGCCAGCAGACTCAGGGGCCGTTCCACCTACGAGCAGTACTTC
CDR3 protein: CASRLRGRSTYEQYF

D gene: TRBD2
J gene: TRBJ2-7
V gene: TRBV20-1
clone size: -
CDR3 DNA: TGCAGTGCTCTGGGACTAGCGGGAGTATACGAGCAGTACTTC
CDR3 protein: CSALGLAGVYEQYF

D gene: -
J gene: TRBJ1-4
V gene: TRBV28
clone size: few
CDR3 DNA: TGTGCCAGCAGCCTGGGGGGACAACGTAATGAAAAACTGTTTTTT
CDR3 protein: CASSLGGQRNEKLFF

D gene: TRBD1
J gene: TRBJ1-2
V gene: TRBV20-1
clone size: -
CDR3 DNA: TGCAGTGCTGCTCAGGGACAGGGCCGCTACACCTTC
CDR3 protein: CSAAQGQGRYTF

D gene: -
J gene: TRBJ2-4
V gene: TRBV9
clone size: few
CDR3 DNA: TGTGCCAGCAGCGCGGGACCAGACTCCCTAGGGCACATTCAGTACTTC
CDR3 protein: CASSAGPDSLGHIQYF

D gene: -
J gene: TRBJ1-4
V gene: TRBV3-1
clone size: -
CDR3 DNA: TGTGCCAGCAGCCTTCTCCTCGAAGGGGAAAAACTGTTTTTT
CDR3 protein: CASSLLLEGEKLFF

D gene: -
J gene: TRBJ1-2
V gene: TRBV6-6
clone size: few
CDR3 DNA: TGTGCCAGCAGCCGAAGTGGGGATTATGGCTACACCTTC
CDR3 protein: CASSRSGDYGYTF

D gene: -
J gene: TRBJ1-2
V gene: TRBV28
clone size: few
CDR3 DNA: TGTGCCAGCAGCGGGGGGGCCCTCAGGGACTATGGCTACACCTTC
CDR3 protein: CASSGGALRDYGYTF

D gene: -
J gene: TRBJ1-1
V gene: TRBV5-1
clone size: many
CDR3 DNA: TGCGCCAGCAGCTTTTCGACAGGCGTGAACACTGAAGCTTTCTTT
CDR3 protein: CASSFSTGVNTEAFF

D gene: TRBD2
J gene: TRBJ2-1
V gene: TRBV24-1
clone size: -
CDR3 DNA: TGTGCCACCAGTGATCATGGACTAGCGGGGGGTCTTCAGTTCTTC
CDR3 protein: CATSDHGLAGGLQFF

D gene: TRBD2
J gene: TRBJ2-2
V gene: TRBV20-1
clone size: -
CDR3 DNA: TGCAGTGCTAGACTAGCGGGAGCGGGCGGGGAGCTGTTTTTT
CDR3 protein: CSARLAGAGGELFF

D gene: -
J gene: TRBJ2-6
V gene: TRBV24-1
clone size: -
CDR3 DNA: TGTGCCACCAGTGATCCTAGGGGGAACTCGATCTCTGGGGCCAACGTCCTGACTTTC
CDR3 protein: CATSDPRGNSISGANVLTF

D gene: -
J gene: TRBJ2-6
V gene: TRBV4-2
clone size: -
CDR3 DNA: TGTGCCAGCAGCCAAGATCCCGTCCCCGGGGCCAACGTCCTGACTTTC
CDR3 protein: CASSQDPVPGANVLTF

D gene: -
J gene: TRBJ1-1
V gene: TRBV6-5
clone size: few
CDR3 DNA: TGTGCCAGCAGTTACGGTTCACCAGTGAACACTGAAGCTTTCTTT
CDR3 protein: CASSYGSPVNTEAFF

D gene: TRBD1
J gene: TRBJ2-7
V gene: TRBV20-1
clone size: few
CDR3 DNA: TGCAGTGCTTTCGGACAGGGCCCTTACGAGCAGTACTTC
CDR3 protein: CSAFGQGPYEQYF

D gene: TRBD1
J gene: TRBJ2-7
V gene: TRBV4-2
clone size: few
CDR3 DNA: TGTGCCAGCAGCCAAGAGGGTCTCCGGGACAGTGCCTACGAGCAGTACTTC
CDR3 protein: CASSQEGLRDSAYEQYF

D gene: TRBD1
J gene: TRBJ1-1
V gene: TRBV5-4
clone size: few
CDR3 DNA: TGTGCCAGCAGCTTGCCGCAGGGGGGGACTGAAGCTTTCTTT
CDR3 protein: CASSLPQGGTEAFF

D gene: TRBD2
J gene: TRBJ2-7
V gene: TRBV7-2
clone size: few
CDR3 DNA: TGTGCCAGCAGCCCGCGGACTAGCGGGGGTTCTTCCTACGAGCAGTACTTC
CDR3 protein: CASSPRTSGGSSYEQYF

D gene: TRBD2
J gene: TRBJ2-1
V gene: TRBV7-9
clone size: -
CDR3 DNA: TGTGCCAGCAGCTTAATAGCGGGGCCGTACAATGAGCAGTTCTTC
CDR3 protein: CASSLIAGPYNEQFF

D gene: TRBD2
J gene: TRBJ2-1
V gene: TRBV12-3/TRBV12-4
clone size: -
CDR3 DNA: TGTGCCAGCAGTTTGGGTAGAGGGACTAGGCAGTTCTTC
CDR3 protein: CASSLGRGTRQFF

D gene: -
J gene: TRBJ2-7
V gene: TRBV20-1
clone size: -
CDR3 DNA: TGCAGTGCTAAGGGCGGGAATTCCTACGAGCAGTACTTC
CDR3 protein: CSAKGGNSYEQYF

D gene: -
J gene: TRBJ1-3
V gene: TRBV7-8
clone size: few
CDR3 DNA: TGTGCCAGCAGCTACGTCACAAACACCATATATTTT
CDR3 protein: CASSYVTNTIYF

D gene: -
J gene: TRBJ2-2
V gene: TRBV27
clone size: many
CDR3 DNA: TGTGCCAGCACTCCCTTGGACAGGAACACCGGGGAGCTGTTTTTT
CDR3 protein: CASTPLDRNTGELFF

D gene: TRBD1
J gene: TRBJ2-7
V gene: TRBV7-6
clone size: few
CDR3 DNA: TGTGCCAGCAGCTTAAAGAGACAGGGTGAGCAGTACTTC
CDR3 protein: CASSLKRQGEQYF

D gene: -
J gene: TRBJ1-2
V gene: TRBV3-1
clone size: many
CDR3 DNA: TGTGCCAGCAGCCAAGATTCCCGGGGGCTTGACTATGGCTACACCTTC
CDR3 protein: CASSQDSRGLDYGYTF

D gene: -
J gene: TRBJ2-7
V gene: TRBV5-1
clone size: -
CDR3 DNA: TGCGCCAGCAGCGGAACCACCGGCCCCTACGAGCAGTACTTC
CDR3 protein: CASSGTTGPYEQYF

D gene: -
J gene: TRBJ2-3
V gene: TRBV7-2
clone size: -
CDR3 DNA: TGTGCCAGCACCTCCGGCTTTGGTCTAGCTCCAGATACGCAGTATTTT
CDR3 protein: CASTSGFGLAPDTQYF

D gene: -
J gene: TRBJ1-1
V gene: TRBV4-1
clone size: many
CDR3 DNA: TGCGCCAGCAGCCAGCTACTTCTTCGGGGGGGGCAGAACACTGAAGCTTTCTTT
CDR3 protein: CASSQLLLRGGQNTEAFF

D gene: TRBD1
J gene: TRBJ1-6
V gene: TRBV28
clone size: -
CDR3 DNA: TGTGCCAGCAGTTTAACCTTCGGGACAGGACTTAATTCACCCCTCCACTTT
CDR3 protein: CASSLTFGTGLNSPLHF

D gene: TRBD2
J gene: TRBJ2-7
V gene: TRBV6-2/TRBV6-3
clone size: few
CDR3 DNA: TGTGCCAGCAGTTACGAGCGGGAGGCCAGCTACGAGCAGTACTTC
CDR3 protein: CASSYEREASYEQYF

D gene: -
J gene: TRBJ2-2
V gene: TRBV12-3/TRBV12-4
clone size: few
CDR3 DNA: TGTGCCAGCACCCGTCGAGGAGCTAAGAACACCGGGGAGCTGTTTTTT
CDR3 protein: CASTRRGAKNTGELFF